Below are 18 T cell receptor beta chains sequenced from a single sample in a study of blood T cell repertoires in COVID-19. Produced via immunoSEQ multiplex PCR; TCRdb's table is partial and in-frame only. The data hold some 180,000 clones, with approximately 90% observed a single time. Sample: peripheral blood. The receptors derive from a man over 45 with acute or convalescent COVID-19.

This clone appeared once. CDR3 sequence (DNA): TGTGCCAGCAGTGTAAGAGGTTCCCACAATCAGCCCCAGCATTTT. Translation: CASSVRGSHNQPQHF. This chain connects TRBV2 to TRBJ1-5, with unresolved D. Germline assignment: CDR1 SNHLY and CDR2 FYNNEI. Trimming took 4 bases from V and 3 from J, leaving 13 bases between them. The CDR3 runs 15 residues.

This clone was picked up a small number of times. The chain joins TRBV6-1 to TRBJ1-2; D is perhaps TRBD1 (5 bases). CDR3 size: 14 residues. Germline V lookup: CDR1 MNHNS, CDR2 SASEGT. With 2 bases removed from V and 1 base from J, the gap between germline ends came to 8 bases. The CDR3 loop reads CASSETGGNYGYTF. CDR3 sequence (DNA): TGTGCCAGCAGTGAAACGGGGGGTAACTATGGCTACACCTTC.

This clone was counted only a few times. The rearrangement joins TRBV27 to TRBJ1-2, with a weak D call TRBD1 (6 bases). The CDR3 contains 17 residues. V shed 0 bases and J shed 3 bases, with 17 bases lying between them. Germline V gene data show CDR1 as MNHEY and CDR2 as SMNVEV (reference sequence). The CDR3 sequence: CASSLSYGLGGDYGYTF. The CDR3 coding sequence is TGTGCCAGCAGTTTATCGTATGGGTTAGGGGGAGACTATGGCTACACCTTC.

This CDR3 is CASSLEAGGDTDTQYF. In nucleotides, the CDR3 is TGTGCCAGCAGCTTAGAGGCGGGAGGAGACACAGATACGCAGTATTTT. The chain employs TRBV11-2 and TRBJ2-3; TRBD2 matches 8 bases. This CDR3 comprises 16 residues. CDR1 SGHAT and CDR2 FQNNGV come from the germline V gene. The J segment lost 2 bases and the V segment lost 0 bases, leaving 4 bases of the junction unmatched.

This clone was recorded a few times. Other DNA sequences in the sample encode the same CDR3. The rearrangement links TRBV9 to TRBJ1-5; D possibly corresponds to TRBD1 (6 bases). CDR3 length: 15 amino acids. The V gene lost 0 bases and the J gene lost 4 bases, with 11 bases spanning the gap. The germline V gene encodes CDR1 SGDLS and CDR2 YYNGEE. Here the CDR3 DNA reads TGTGCCAGCAGCGTAGGGTCAGGGGTTAATCAGCCCCAGCATTTT. It codes for CASSVGSGVNQPQHF.

The V gene is TRBV29-1, the J gene TRBJ2-7, with 14 bases aligning to TRBD2. CDR1 and CDR2 from the germline V gene are SQVTM and ANQGSEA. The CDR3 is made up of 15 amino acids. V shed 5 bases, J shed 6 bases, and the junction held 9 bases outside the gene matches. CDR3 residues: CSVLGLAGEGAEQYF. The CDR3 bases are TGCAGCGTTCTGGGACTAGCGGGAGAAGGAGCCGAGCAGTACTTC.

CDR3: CASSMDRGHSQPQHF. The CDR3 DNA reads as TGTGCCAGCAGCATGGACAGGGGGCACTCTCAGCCCCAGCATTTT. The chain links TRBV6-5 to TRBJ1-5, with 11 bases that match TRBD1. CDR1 MNHEY and CDR2 SVGAGI come from the germline V gene. Trimming at V came to 6 bases and at J to 6 bases, leaving 7 bases not matched to a gene. This CDR3 has 15 amino acids.

The chain combines TRBV24-1 with TRBJ1-2, with 9 bases fitting TRBD1. Germline V gene data show CDR1 as KGHDR and CDR2 as SFDVKD. The ends lost 2 bases at V and 6 bases at J; junction bases unmatched: 6. The CDR3 is made up of 15 amino acids. In DNA form, the CDR3 reads TGTGCCACCAGTGATTCAACAGGGGGCTTGCATGGCTACACCTTC. Translated, it gives CATSDSTGGLHGYTF.

This chain uses TRBV19 with TRBJ2-2; 8 positions agree with TRBD2. The CDR3 runs to 15 residues. Germline assignment: CDR1 LNHDA and CDR2 SQIVND (reference sequence). The V and J ends lost 7 bases and 5 bases, in that order; junction bases with no gene match: 9. The CDR3 loop reads CASKQSGSETGELFF. CDR3 nucleotide sequence: TGTGCCAGTAAACAAAGCGGGAGCGAAACCGGGGAGCTGTTTTTT.

The count of this clone is one. The V call is TRBV5-4, the J call TRBJ2-3; TRBD1 agrees at 10 bases. The V segment lost 4 bases and the J segment 4 bases; nucleotides outside the gene matches: 12. Germline V gene lookup returns CDR1 SGHNT and CDR2 YYREEE (reference sequence). This CDR3 contains 17 residues. CDR3 amino acids: CASSPTPTGGQSDTQYF. CDR3 sequence (DNA): TGTGCCAGCAGCCCCACCCCGACAGGGGGCCAGTCAGATACGCAGTATTTT.

The chain uses TRBV5-8 and TRBJ1-5; D unresolved. Trimming removed 1 base at V and 3 bases at J, with 11 bases between. Germline loops: CDR1 SGHTS, CDR2 YDEGEE. The CDR3 has 15 residues. As DNA, the CDR3 is TGTGCCAGCAGCTTGAGAGGGCAGTACAATCAGCCCCAGCATTTT. It codes for CASSLRGQYNQPQHF. The whole variable domain, filled in from reference TRBV5-8 and TRBJ1-5, reads EAGVTQSPTHLIKTRGQQATLRCSPISGHTSVYWYQQALGLGLQFLLWYDEGEERNRGNFPPRFSGRQFPNYSSELNVNALELEDSALYLCASSLRGQYNQPQHFGDGTRLSIL.

This sequence joins TRBV27 and TRBJ2-7; 8 bases are a match to TRBD1. The V and J ends lost 6 bases and 2 bases, in that order; junction bases with no gene match: 3. This CDR3 has 13 residues. The germline V gene has CDR1 MNHEY and CDR2 SMNVEV (reference sequence). The DNA of the CDR3 is TGTGCCAGCAGCCAGACAGGGGCCTACGAGCAGTACTTC. Protein: CASSQTGAYEQYF.

The rearrangement links TRBV30 to TRBJ2-1; D might be TRBD2 (6 bases). Between the trimmed V and J ends, which lost 3 bases and 9 bases, there was a span of 24 bases. This CDR3 comprises 16 residues. Germline assignment: CDR1 GTSNPN and CDR2 SVGIG (reference sequence). The CDR3 reads CAWSPIGGTPSVEQFF. For the CDR3, the DNA is TGTGCCTGGAGCCCTATCGGCGGGACCCCATCAGTTGAGCAGTTCTTC.

The chain has TRBV27 and TRBJ1-5; no clear D. CDR3 length equals 16 residues. The germline V gene encodes CDR1 MNHEY and CDR2 SMNVEV (reference sequence). V was pared by 3 bases and J by 0 bases, with 12 bases between. The CDR3 is CASSFGAPYSNQPQHF. CDR3 bases: TGTGCCAGCAGTTTCGGTGCACCCTATAGCAATCAGCCCCAGCATTTT.

This clone is a singleton in its sample. The V and J genes are TRBV10-2 and TRBJ1-5; 7 bases agree with TRBD1. The J segment lost 7 bases and the V segment lost 4 bases, leaving 4 bases of the junction unmatched. Germline values: CDR1 WSHSY, CDR2 SAAADI. This CDR3 has 13 amino acids. The CDR3 loop reads CASSGDRVQPQHF. CDR3 in DNA: TGCGCCAGCAGTGGAGACAGGGTACAGCCCCAGCATTTT.

The genes are TRBV29-1 and TRBJ2-6; 10 positions match TRBD1. Unmatched junction bases numbered 3, after V lost 7 bases and J lost 0 bases. Germline V CDR1 and CDR2: SQVTM, ANQGSEA. The CDR3 runs 15 residues. CDR3 DNA: TGCAGCGCCTGGACAGGGGGCTCTGGGGCCAACGTCCTGACTTTC. It encodes CSAWTGGSGANVLTF.

The chain employs TRBV4-2 and TRBJ2-1, with 8 bases matching TRBD2. There are 18 residues in the CDR3. V gave up 5 bases and J gave up 0 bases; unmatched junction bases: 12. Germline V CDR1 and CDR2: LGHNA, YNFKEQ. The CDR3 region is CASSSRGGRPSSYNEQFF. In DNA form, the CDR3 reads TGTGCCAGCAGCTCCCGGGGCGGGAGGCCCAGCTCCTACAATGAGCAGTTCTTC.

This chain connects TRBV6-6 to TRBJ2-7; 7 nucleotides line up with TRBD1. There are 14 residues in the CDR3. Trimming took 2 bases from V and 7 from J; bases not matched to a gene: 8. The germline gives CDR1 MNHNY, CDR2 SVGAGI (reference sequence). The chain's CDR3 is CASSYMGQPLEQYV. The CDR3, as DNA: TGTGCCAGCAGTTACATGGGACAGCCCCTGGAGCAGTACGTC.